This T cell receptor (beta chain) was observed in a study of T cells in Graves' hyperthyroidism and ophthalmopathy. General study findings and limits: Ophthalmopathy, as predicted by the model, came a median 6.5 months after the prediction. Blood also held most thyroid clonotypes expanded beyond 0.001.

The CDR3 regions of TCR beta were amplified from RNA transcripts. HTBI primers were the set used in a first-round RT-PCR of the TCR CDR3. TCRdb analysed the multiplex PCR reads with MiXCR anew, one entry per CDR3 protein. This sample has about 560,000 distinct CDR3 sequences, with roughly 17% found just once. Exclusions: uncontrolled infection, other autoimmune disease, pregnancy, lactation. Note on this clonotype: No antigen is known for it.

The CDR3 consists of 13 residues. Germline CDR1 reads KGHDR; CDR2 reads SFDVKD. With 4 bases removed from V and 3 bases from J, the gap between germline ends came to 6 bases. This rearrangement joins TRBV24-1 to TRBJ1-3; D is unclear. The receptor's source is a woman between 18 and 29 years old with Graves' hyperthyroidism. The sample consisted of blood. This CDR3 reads CATSDRLGNTIYF. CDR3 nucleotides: TGTGCCACCAGTGACAGGCTTGGAAACACCATATATTTT.